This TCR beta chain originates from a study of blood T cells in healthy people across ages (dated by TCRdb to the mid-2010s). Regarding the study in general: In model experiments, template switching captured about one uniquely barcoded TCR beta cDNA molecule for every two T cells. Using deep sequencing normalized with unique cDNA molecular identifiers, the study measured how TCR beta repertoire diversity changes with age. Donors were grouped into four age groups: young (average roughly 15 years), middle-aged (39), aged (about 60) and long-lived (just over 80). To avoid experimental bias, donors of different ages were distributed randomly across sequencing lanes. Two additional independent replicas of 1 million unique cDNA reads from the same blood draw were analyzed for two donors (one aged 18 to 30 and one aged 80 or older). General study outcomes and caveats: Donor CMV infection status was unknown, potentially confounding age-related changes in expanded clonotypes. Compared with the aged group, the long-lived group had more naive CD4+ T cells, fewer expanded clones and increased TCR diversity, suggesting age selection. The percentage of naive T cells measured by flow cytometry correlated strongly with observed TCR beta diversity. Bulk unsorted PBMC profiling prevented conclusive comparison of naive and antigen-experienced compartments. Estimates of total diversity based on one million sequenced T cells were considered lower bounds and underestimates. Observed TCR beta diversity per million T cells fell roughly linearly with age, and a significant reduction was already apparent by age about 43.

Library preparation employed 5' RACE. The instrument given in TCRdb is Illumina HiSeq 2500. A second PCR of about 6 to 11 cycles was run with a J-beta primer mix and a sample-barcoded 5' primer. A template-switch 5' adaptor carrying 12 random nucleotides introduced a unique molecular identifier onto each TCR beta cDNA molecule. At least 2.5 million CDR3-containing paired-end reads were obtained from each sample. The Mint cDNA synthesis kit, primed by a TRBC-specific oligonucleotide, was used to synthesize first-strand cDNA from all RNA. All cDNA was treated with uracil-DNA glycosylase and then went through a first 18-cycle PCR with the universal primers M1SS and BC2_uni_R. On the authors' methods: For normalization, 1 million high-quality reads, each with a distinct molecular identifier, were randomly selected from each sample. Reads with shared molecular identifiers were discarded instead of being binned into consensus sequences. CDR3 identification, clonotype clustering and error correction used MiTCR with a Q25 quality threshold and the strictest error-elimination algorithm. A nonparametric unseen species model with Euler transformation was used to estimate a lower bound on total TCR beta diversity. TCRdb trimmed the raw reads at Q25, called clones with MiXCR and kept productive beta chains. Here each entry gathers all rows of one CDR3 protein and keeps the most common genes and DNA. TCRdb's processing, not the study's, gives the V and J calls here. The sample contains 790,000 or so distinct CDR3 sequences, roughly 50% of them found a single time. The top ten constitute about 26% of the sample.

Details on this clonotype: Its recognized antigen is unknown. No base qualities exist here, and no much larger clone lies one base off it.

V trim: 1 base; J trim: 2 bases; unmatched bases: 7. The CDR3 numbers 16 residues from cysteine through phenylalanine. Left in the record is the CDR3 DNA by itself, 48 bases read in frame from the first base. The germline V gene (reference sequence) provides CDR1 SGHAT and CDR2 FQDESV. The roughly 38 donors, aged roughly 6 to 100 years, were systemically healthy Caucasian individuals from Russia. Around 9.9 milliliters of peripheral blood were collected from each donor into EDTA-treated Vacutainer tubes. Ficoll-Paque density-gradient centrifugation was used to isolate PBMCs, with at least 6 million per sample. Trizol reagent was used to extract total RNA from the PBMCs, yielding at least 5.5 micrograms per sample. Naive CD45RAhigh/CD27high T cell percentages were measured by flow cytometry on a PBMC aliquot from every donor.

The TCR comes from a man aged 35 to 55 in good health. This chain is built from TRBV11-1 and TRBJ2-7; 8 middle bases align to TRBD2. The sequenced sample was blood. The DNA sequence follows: TGTGCCAGCAGCTTAGACGGGAGGGCCTCAGCCTACGAGCAGTACTTC. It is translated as CASSLDGRASAYEQYF.